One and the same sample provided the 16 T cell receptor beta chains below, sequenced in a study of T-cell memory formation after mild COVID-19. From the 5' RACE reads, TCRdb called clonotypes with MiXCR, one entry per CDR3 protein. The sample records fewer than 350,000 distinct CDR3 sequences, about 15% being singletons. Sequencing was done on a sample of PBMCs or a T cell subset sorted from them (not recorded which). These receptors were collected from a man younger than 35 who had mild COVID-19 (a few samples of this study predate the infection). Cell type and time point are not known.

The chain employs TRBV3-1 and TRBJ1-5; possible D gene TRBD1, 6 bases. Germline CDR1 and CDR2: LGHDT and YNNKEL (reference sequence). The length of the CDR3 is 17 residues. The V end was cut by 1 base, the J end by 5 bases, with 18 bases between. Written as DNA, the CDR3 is TGTGCCAGCAGCCAAGGGGAACCAGGGGACACCCATCAGCCCCAGCATTTT. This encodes CASSQGEPGDTHQPQHF.

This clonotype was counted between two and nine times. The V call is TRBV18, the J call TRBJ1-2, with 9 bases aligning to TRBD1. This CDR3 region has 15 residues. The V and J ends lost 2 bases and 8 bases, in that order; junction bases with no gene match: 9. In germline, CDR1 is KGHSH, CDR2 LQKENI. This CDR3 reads CASSPNSGTGIGYTF. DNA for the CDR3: TGTGCCAGCTCACCAAATTCCGGGACAGGGATCGGCTACACCTTC.

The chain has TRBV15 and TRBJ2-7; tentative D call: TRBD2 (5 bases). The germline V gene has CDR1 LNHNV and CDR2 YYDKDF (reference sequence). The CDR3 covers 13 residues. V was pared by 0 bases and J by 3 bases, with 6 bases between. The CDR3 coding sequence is TGTGCCACCAGCAGAGATGAGGGCTACGAGCAGTACGTC. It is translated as CATSRDEGYEQYV.

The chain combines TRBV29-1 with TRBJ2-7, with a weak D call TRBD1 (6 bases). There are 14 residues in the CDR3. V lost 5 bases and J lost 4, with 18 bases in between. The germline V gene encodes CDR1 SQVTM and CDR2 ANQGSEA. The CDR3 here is CSVSRGYPSYEQYF. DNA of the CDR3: TGCAGCGTTAGCAGGGGCTATCCTTCTTACGAGCAGTACTTC.

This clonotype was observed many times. CDR3 sequence (DNA): TGTGCCAGCAGCCAAGAGGAAGACGATGAGCAGTTCTTC. Translated: CASSQEEDDEQFF. The chain uses TRBV3-1 and TRBJ2-1; no reliable D call. Looked up from germline, CDR1 is LGHDT and CDR2 is YNNKEL (reference sequence). V shed 0 bases and J shed 8 bases, with 8 bases lying between them. The CDR3 contains 13 residues.

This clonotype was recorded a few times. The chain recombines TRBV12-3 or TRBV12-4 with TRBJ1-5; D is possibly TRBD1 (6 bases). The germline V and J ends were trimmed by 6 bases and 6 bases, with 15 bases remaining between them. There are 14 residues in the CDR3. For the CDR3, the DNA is TGTGCCAGCAGCCCACAGGGTATAGGTCAGCCCCAGCATTTT. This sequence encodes CASSPQGIGQPQHF.

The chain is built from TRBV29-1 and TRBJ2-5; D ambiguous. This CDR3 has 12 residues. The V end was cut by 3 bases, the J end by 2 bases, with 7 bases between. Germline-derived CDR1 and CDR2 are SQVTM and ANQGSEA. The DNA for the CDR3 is TGCAGCGTTGATCGAGCACAAGAGACCCAGTACTTC. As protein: CSVDRAQETQYF.

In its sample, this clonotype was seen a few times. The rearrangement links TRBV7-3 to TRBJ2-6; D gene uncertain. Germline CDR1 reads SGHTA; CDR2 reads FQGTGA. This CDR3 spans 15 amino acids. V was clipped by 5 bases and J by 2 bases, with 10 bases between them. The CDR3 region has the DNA TGTGCCAGCAGCCCTGCGGTTACTGGGGCCAACGTCCTGACTTTC. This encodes CASSPAVTGANVLTF.

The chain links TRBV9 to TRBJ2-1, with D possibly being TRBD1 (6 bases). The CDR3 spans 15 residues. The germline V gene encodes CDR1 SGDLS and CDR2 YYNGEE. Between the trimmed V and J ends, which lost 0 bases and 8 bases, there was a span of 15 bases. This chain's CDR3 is CASSVDNPGVDEQFF. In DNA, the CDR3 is TGTGCCAGCAGCGTAGATAATCCAGGGGTCGATGAGCAGTTCTTC.

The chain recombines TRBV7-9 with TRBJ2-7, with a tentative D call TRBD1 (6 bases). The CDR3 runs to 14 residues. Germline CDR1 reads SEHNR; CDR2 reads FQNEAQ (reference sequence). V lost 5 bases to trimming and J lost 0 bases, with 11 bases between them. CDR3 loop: CASSARQDSYEQYF. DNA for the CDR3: TGTGCCAGCAGCGCTCGACAGGACTCCTACGAGCAGTACTTC. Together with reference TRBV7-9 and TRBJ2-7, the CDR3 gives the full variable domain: DTGVSQNPRHKITKRGQNVTFRCDPISEHNRLYWYRQTLGQGPEFLTYFQNEAQLEKSRLLSDRFSAERPKGSFSTLEIQRTEQGDSAMYLCASSARQDSYEQYFGPGTRLTVT.

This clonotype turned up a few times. The CDR3 region has the DNA TGTGCCAGCAATCTCGGGACCTCTGGCGAGCAGTACTTC. Its protein is CASNLGTSGEQYF. J is TRBJ2-7 and V is TRBV6-2 or TRBV6-3; D possibly uses TRBD1 or TRBD2 (5 bases each). This CDR3 contains 13 residues. Germline V gene data show CDR1 as MNHEY and CDR2 as SVGEGT. V shed 7 bases and J shed 6 bases, with 16 bases lying between them.

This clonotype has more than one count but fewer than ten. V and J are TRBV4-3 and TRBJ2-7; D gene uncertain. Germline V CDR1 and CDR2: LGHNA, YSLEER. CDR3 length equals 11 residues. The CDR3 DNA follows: TGCGCTAACGTGGACCTCTACGAGCAGTACGTC. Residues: CANVDLYEQYV.

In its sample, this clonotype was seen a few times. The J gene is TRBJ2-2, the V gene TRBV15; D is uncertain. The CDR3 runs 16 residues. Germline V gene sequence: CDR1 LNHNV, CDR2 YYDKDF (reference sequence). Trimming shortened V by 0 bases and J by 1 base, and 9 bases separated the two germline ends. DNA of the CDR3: TGTGCCACCAGCAGAGATCTCGGCAAGAACACCGGGGAGCTGTTTTTT. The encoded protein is CATSRDLGKNTGELFF. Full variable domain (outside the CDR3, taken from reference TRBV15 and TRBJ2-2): DAMVIQNPRYQVTQFGKPVTLSCSQTLNHNVMYWYQQKSSQAPKLLFHYYDKDFNNEADTPDNFQSRRPNTSFCFLDIRSPGLGDTAMYLCATSRDLGKNTGELFFGEGSRLTVL.

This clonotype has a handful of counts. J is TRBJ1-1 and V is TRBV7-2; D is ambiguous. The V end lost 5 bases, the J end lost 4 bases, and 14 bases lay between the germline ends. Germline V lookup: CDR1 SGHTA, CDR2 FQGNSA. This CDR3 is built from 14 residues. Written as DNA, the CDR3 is TGTGCCAGCAGCCTCGGTGTGACTGGCACTGAAGCTTTCTTT. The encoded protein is CASSLGVTGTEAFF.

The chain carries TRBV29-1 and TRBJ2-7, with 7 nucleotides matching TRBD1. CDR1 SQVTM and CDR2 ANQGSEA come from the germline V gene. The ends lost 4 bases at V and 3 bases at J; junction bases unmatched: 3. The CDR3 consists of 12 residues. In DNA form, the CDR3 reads TGCAGCGTTGGACAGGGAGACTACGAGCAGTACTTC. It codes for CSVGQGDYEQYF.

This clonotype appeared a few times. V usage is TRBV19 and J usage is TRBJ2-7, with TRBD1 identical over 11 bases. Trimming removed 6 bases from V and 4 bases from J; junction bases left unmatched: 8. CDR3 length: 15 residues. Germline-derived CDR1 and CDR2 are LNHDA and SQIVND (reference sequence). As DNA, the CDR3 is TGTGCCAGTAGCCCGGACAGGGGGCGAGAGTACGAGCAGTACTTC. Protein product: CASSPDRGREYEQYF.